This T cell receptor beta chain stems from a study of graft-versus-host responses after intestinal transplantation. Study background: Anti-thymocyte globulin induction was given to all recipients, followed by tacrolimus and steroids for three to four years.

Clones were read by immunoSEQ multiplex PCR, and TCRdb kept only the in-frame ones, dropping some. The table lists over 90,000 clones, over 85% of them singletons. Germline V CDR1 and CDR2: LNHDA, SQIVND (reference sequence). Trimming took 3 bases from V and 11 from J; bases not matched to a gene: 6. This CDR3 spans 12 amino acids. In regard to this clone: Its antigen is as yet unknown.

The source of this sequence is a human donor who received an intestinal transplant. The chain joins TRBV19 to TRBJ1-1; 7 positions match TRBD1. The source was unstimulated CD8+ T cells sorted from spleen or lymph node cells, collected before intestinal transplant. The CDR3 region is CASSITTGRAFF. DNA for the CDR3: TGTGCCAGTAGTATTACGACAGGGAGGGCTTTCTTT. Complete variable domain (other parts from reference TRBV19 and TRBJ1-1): DGGITQSPKYLFRKEGQNVTLSCEQNLNHDAMYWYRQDPGQGLRLIYYSQIVNDFQKGDIAEGYSVSREKKESFPLTVTSAQKNPTAFYLCASSITTGRAFFGQGTRLTVV.